Each of the 26 T cell receptor beta chains below was sequenced from the same sample in a study of T cell changes during pregnancy in multiple sclerosis. This table comes from immunoSEQ multiplex PCR, and its TCRdb copy is limited to in-frame clones, with some not included. The sample lists about 42,000 clones; around four fifths were seen once. The specimen was CD4+ T cells from peripheral blood mononuclear cells, collected before pregnancy. These receptors came from a female donor with multiple sclerosis, enrolled in a pregnancy study.

The rearrangement uses TRBV27 and TRBJ2-7; TRBD1 aligns across 7 bases. The CDR3 is 14 amino acids. The trim removed 8 bases at V and 2 bases at J, leaving 9 bases unmatched. Germline V gene sequence: CDR1 MNHEY, CDR2 SMNVEV (reference sequence). The CDR3 region has the DNA TGTGCCAGCTCTGCCGGACAGGTAACCTACGAGCAGTACTTC. Residues: CASSAGQVTYEQYF.

The rearrangement uses TRBV7-2 and TRBJ2-6, with TRBD2 as a possible D gene (6 bases). Looked up from germline, CDR1 is SGHTA and CDR2 is FQGNSA. Trimming removed 2 bases from V and 0 bases from J, with 11 bases in between. This CDR3 spans 17 amino acids. Here the CDR3 reads CASSLSGTHSGANVLTF. The CDR3 bases are TGTGCCAGCAGCTTATCCGGGACTCACTCTGGGGCCAACGTCCTGACTTTC.

CDR3 amino acids: CASSLADYEQYF. DNA of the CDR3: TGTGCCAGCAGTTTAGCGGACTACGAGCAGTACTTC. This chain uses TRBV28 with TRBJ2-7; no clear D gene. V was cut by 2 bases and J by 3 bases, with 5 bases left in between. Germline lookup yields CDR1 MDHEN and CDR2 SYDVKM. CDR3 length equals 12 residues.

This chain's CDR3 is CSVLLAGVYNEQFF. In nucleotides, the CDR3 is TGCAGCGTCTTACTAGCGGGGGTTTACAATGAGCAGTTCTTC. This sequence joins TRBV29-1 and TRBJ2-1, with 11 bases identical to TRBD2. The CDR3 spans 14 residues. With V trimmed by 6 bases and J by 4 bases, 5 bases remained unmatched. Germline CDR1 SQVTM, CDR2 ANQGSEA.

The gene calls are TRBV4-3 and TRBJ1-4, with D possibly being TRBD1 (6 bases). V was shortened by 3 bases and J by 8 bases, with 16 bases between the two germline ends. This CDR3 spans 15 amino acids. Germline V CDR1 and CDR2: LGHNA, YSLEER. CDR3 nucleotide sequence: TGCGCCAGCAGCCACCACAGGGACTATGGAGAAAAACTGTTTTTT. This sequence encodes CASSHHRDYGEKLFF.

The chain is built from TRBV10-3 and TRBJ2-5; 7 bases are shared with TRBD1. V trimming: 6 bases; J trimming: 2 bases; junction bases outside the gene matches: 6. The CDR3 consists of 14 residues. Per germline, CDR1 ENHRY and CDR2 SYGVKD. The CDR3 sequence is CAIRERDSQETQYF. CDR3 coding DNA: TGTGCCATCAGAGAACGGGACAGTCAAGAGACCCAGTACTTC.

Turning to this clone: The sample has other DNA sequences that encode this CDR3 too. This sequence joins TRBV10-3 and TRBJ1-5; 10 positions agree with TRBD1. V lost 10 bases to trimming and J lost 5 bases; unmatched junction nucleotides: 8. Germline CDR1 and CDR2: ENHRY and SYGVKD. The CDR3 runs 14 residues. CDR3: CATATGGLDQPQHF. CDR3 in DNA: TGTGCCACGGCGACAGGGGGCTTAGATCAGCCCCAGCATTTT.

The J gene is TRBJ1-1, the V gene TRBV5-1; 9 bases align to TRBD1. CDR3 length equals 16 residues. V was clipped by 3 bases and J by 3 bases; unmatched bases: 9. Germline V gives CDR1 SGHRS, CDR2 YFSETQ. The CDR3, as DNA: TGCGCCAGCAGCTCCCGGGACAGGGATATGTACACTGAAGCTTTCTTT. The encoded protein is CASSSRDRDMYTEAFF.

The chain is built from TRBV7-9 and TRBJ2-1; tentative D call: TRBD2 (5 bases). Germline CDR1 is SEHNR and CDR2 is FQNEAQ (reference sequence). This CDR3 spans 13 amino acids. Trimming cost V 2 bases and J 5 bases, with 7 bases left between them. CDR3 residues: CASSLTRNNEQFF. CDR3 nucleotide sequence: TGTGCCAGCAGCTTAACTAGGAACAATGAGCAGTTCTTC.

This clone has only a few counts. The V gene is TRBV18, the J gene TRBJ1-3; D unclear. Germline values: CDR1 KGHSH, CDR2 LQKENI. There are 16 residues in the CDR3. Trimming removed 0 bases from V and 4 bases from J, with 13 bases in between. The CDR3 DNA reads as TGTGCCAGCTCACCACCCGCCCCCACCGGGGGAAACACCATATATTTT. This encodes CASSPPAPTGGNTIYF.

V usage is TRBV11-1 and J usage is TRBJ1-2; no clear D. The germline V gene has CDR1 SGHAT and CDR2 FQDESV (reference sequence). Trimming removed 3 bases from V and 4 bases from J, with 18 bases in between. The CDR3 extends over 16 amino acids. As DNA, the CDR3 is TGTGCCAGCAGCTTGCGGTCGGCAGACCTATCCTATGGCTACACCTTC. This translates into CASSLRSADLSYGYTF.

The chain uses TRBV19 and TRBJ1-6; TRBD1 matches at 9 bases. Germline CDR1 LNHDA, CDR2 SQIVND (reference sequence). The V and J ends lost 2 bases and 5 bases, in that order; junction bases with no gene match: 7. This CDR3 has 17 amino acids. This CDR3 is CASSISGTGTDNSPLHF. DNA of the CDR3: TGTGCCAGTAGTATATCCGGGACAGGGACTGATAATTCACCCCTCCACTTT.

This clone was seen a single time. The chain recombines TRBV5-4 with TRBJ1-2; no clear D gene. CDR3 length: 11 amino acids. The germline CDR1 and CDR2 sequences are SGHNT and YYREEE (reference sequence). V lost 3 bases and J 12 bases, leaving 12 bases between the germline ends. As DNA, the CDR3 is TGTGCCAGCAGCTCACCAAGTGAGCACACCTTC. Protein: CASSSPSEHTF.

This sequence joins TRBV7-2 and TRBJ1-5; TRBD1 is a possible D gene (5 bases). The CDR3 runs 17 residues. The germline CDR1 and CDR2 sequences are SGHTA and FQGNSA. V was pared by 2 bases and J by 1 base, with 15 bases between. The CDR3: CASSLWGGAGSNQPQHF. The CDR3 bases are TGTGCCAGCAGCTTATGGGGCGGGGCGGGGAGCAATCAGCCCCAGCATTTT.

The rearrangement uses TRBV25-1 and TRBJ2-2; D is ambiguous. The germline V gene encodes CDR1 MGHDK and CDR2 SYGVNS. The ends were cut back, 9 bases at V and 0 bases at J, with 8 bases in the middle. CDR3 length: 13 amino acids. The CDR3 DNA sequence: TGTGCCAGTCGACACCCGAACACCGGGGAGCTGTTTTTT. This codes for CASRHPNTGELFF.

The chain carries TRBV4-2 and TRBJ2-4, with TRBD2 matching over 7 bases. This CDR3 has 16 amino acids. V trimming: 0 bases; J trimming: 2 bases; junction bases outside the gene matches: 4. Germline CDR1 LGHNA, CDR2 YNFKEQ. The CDR3 loop reads CASSQDGRASKNIQYF. DNA for the CDR3: TGTGCCAGCAGCCAAGATGGGAGGGCATCCAAAAACATTCAGTACTTC.

This clone was recorded only once. Mismatch with germline at one junction end may stem from a read error. This chain links TRBV7-2 with TRBJ1-6, with no clear D. The germline V gene encodes CDR1 SGHTA and CDR2 FQGNSA. The CDR3 is 12 amino acids. The CDR3 spells CASTYRGSSLHF. In nucleotides, the CDR3 is TGTGCCAGCACCTATCGAGGTTCATCCCTCCACTTT.

The genes are TRBV30 and TRBJ1-3; D is uncertain. With 2 bases removed from V and 0 bases from J, the gap between germline ends came to 11 bases. The length of the CDR3 is 15 residues. Looked up from germline, CDR1 is GTSNPN and CDR2 is SVGIG (reference sequence). This CDR3 reads CAWSSWRDSGNTIYF. The CDR3 DNA sequence: TGTGCCTGGAGTTCGTGGAGAGACTCTGGAAACACCATATATTTT.

This chain joins TRBV2 and TRBJ2-5; 9 bases agree with TRBD2. CDR3 length equals 16 residues. V lost 9 bases to trimming and J lost 5 bases; unmatched junction nucleotides: 16. Germline-derived CDR1 and CDR2 are SNHLY and FYNNEI. CDR3 in amino acids: CASPGLAGFRGETQYF. CDR3 sequence (DNA): TGTGCCAGTCCCGGGCTAGCGGGATTTCGGGGCGAGACCCAGTACTTC.

This clone is a singleton in its sample. The J gene is TRBJ2-2, the V gene TRBV10-2, with TRBD2 identical over 7 bases. CDR1 and CDR2 from the germline V gene are WSHSY and SAAADI. V lost 11 bases, J lost 6 bases, and 15 bases stayed unmatched. This CDR3 is built from 15 residues. The CDR3 nucleotides are TGCGCCGGCCCAGGAGGCGGGAGAATTCCCGGGGAGCTGTTTTTT. It yields the protein CAGPGGGRIPGELFF.

The table lists this clone with many counts. The chain joins TRBV6-5 to TRBJ1-2, with a weak D call TRBD1 (6 bases). Trimming cost V 7 bases and J 7 bases, with 13 bases left between them. The CDR3 is 12 residues long. Germline V gives CDR1 MNHEY, CDR2 SVGAGI. CDR3 sequence (DNA): TGTGCCAGCACCTACCAGGGGTTTGGCTACACCTTC. Translating it yields CASTYQGFGYTF.

This chain connects TRBV7-9 to TRBJ2-2; 7 bases are shared with TRBD1. Germline values: CDR1 SEHNR, CDR2 FQNEAQ (reference sequence). J lost 3 bases, V lost 5 bases, and 9 bases had no gene match. The length of the CDR3 is 16 residues. As DNA, the CDR3 is TGTGCCAGCAGCGATCGCCTTACAGGGGACACCGGGGAGCTGTTTTTT. It is translated as CASSDRLTGDTGELFF. Variable domain in full (rest from reference TRBV7-9 and TRBJ2-2): DTGVSQNPRHKITKRGQNVTFRCDPISEHNRLYWYRQTLGQGPEFLTYFQNEAQLEKSRLLSDRFSAERPKGSFSTLEIQRTEQGDSAMYLCASSDRLTGDTGELFFGEGSRLTVL.

The chain joins TRBV21-1 to TRBJ1-4; the D call TRBD1 from the table was never checked on the DNA. TRBV21-1 is described as a pseudogene. The CDR3 has 15 amino acids. The CDR3 sequence is CASSREGATNEKLFF. CDR3 nucleotide sequence: TGTGCCAGCAGCAGGGAAGGGGCAACTAATGAAAAACTGTTTTTT.

The V call is TRBV18, the J call TRBJ1-5, with TRBD1 matching over 7 bases. The length of the CDR3 is 13 residues. With 5 bases clipped from V and 4 bases from J, the junction kept 2 bases outside the gene matches. Germline CDR1 KGHSH, CDR2 LQKENI. CDR3 DNA sequence: TGTGCCAGCTCAGAGACAGGGAATCAGCCCCAGCATTTT. It codes for CASSETGNQPQHF.

V usage is TRBV7-3 and J usage is TRBJ2-1; TRBD2 aligns across 9 bases. The V segment lost 4 bases and the J segment 4 bases; nucleotides outside the gene matches: 5. CDR1 and CDR2 from the germline V gene are SGHTA and FQGTGA. The CDR3 is made up of 15 amino acids. CDR3 region: CASSSSGGRYNEQFF. DNA for the CDR3: TGTGCCAGCAGCTCGAGCGGGGGGAGGTACAATGAGCAGTTCTTC.

This chain joins TRBV18 and TRBJ1-6; D call uncertain. The CDR3 is made up of 14 amino acids. Germline CDR1 reads KGHSH; CDR2 reads LQKENI. Trimming removed 6 bases from V and 7 bases from J, with 13 bases in between. The CDR3 nucleotides read TGTGCCAGCTCCCCAAGGACTGGGAATTCACCCCTCCACTTT. Amino acids: CASSPRTGNSPLHF.